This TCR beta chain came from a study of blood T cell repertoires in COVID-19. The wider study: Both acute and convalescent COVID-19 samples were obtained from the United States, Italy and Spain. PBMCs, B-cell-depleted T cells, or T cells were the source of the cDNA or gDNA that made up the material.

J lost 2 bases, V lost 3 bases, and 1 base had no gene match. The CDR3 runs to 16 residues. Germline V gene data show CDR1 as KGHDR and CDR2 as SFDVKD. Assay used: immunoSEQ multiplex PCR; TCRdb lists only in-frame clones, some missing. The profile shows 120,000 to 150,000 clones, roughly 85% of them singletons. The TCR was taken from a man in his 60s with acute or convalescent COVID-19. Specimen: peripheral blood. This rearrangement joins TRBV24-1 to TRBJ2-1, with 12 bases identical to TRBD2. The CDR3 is CATSDASGRAYNEQFF. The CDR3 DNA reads TGTGCCACCAGTGATGCTAGCGGGAGGGCCTACAATGAGCAGTTCTTC.